A selection of T cell receptor beta chains follows, all from one sample in a study of blood T cell repertoires in COVID-19. Generated by immunoSEQ multiplex PCR, the TCRdb table keeps only in-frame clones and is missing some. The repertoire has fewer than 300,000 clones, around 83% of them found once; the top ten carry approximately 5%. The specimen sequenced was PBMCs or T cells enriched from blood (not recorded which). The receptors here all came from a middle-aged man who had been exposed to COVID-19. CDR3s include the opening cysteine and the closing phenylalanine or tryptophan. Each record gives: clone size, D gene, V gene, J gene, CDR3 protein, CDR3 DNA. D genes are given only for firm matches. Size is stated for part of the rows, as once, few or many counts, or as a class when the clone is expanded.

clone size: -; D gene: -; V gene: TRBV29-1; J gene: TRBJ1-5; CDR3 protein: CSVAEGQQPQHF; CDR3 DNA: TGCAGCGTTGCAGAGGGACAACAGCCCCAGCATTTT
clone size: -; D gene: -; V gene: TRBV11-2; J gene: TRBJ2-7; CDR3 protein: CASSPRAGLYEQYF; CDR3 DNA: TGTGCCAGCAGCCCTAGGGCGGGACTCTACGAGCAGTACTTC
clone size: -; D gene: -; V gene: TRBV2; J gene: TRBJ2-7; CDR3 protein: CASRRAGPEQYF; CDR3 DNA: TGTGCCAGCAGGAGGGCCGGTCCCGAGCAGTACTTC
clone size: -; D gene: -; V gene: TRBV2; J gene: TRBJ2-7; CDR3 protein: CASSPSRASYEQYF; CDR3 DNA: TGTGCCAGCAGCCCCAGCAGGGCATCCTACGAGCAGTACTTC
clone size: -; D gene: TRBD1; V gene: TRBV3-1/TRBV3-2; J gene: TRBJ1-2; CDR3 protein: CASSHPDRLNYGYTF; CDR3 DNA: TGTGCCAGCAGCCACCCGGACAGGTTAAACTATGGCTACACCTTC
clone size: once; D gene: -; V gene: TRBV13; J gene: TRBJ2-2; CDR3 protein: CASSPRRTAGELFF; CDR3 DNA: TGTGCCAGCAGCCCGAGGCGGACAGCCGGGGAGCTGTTTTTT
clone size: few; D gene: TRBD2; V gene: TRBV11-3; J gene: TRBJ2-7; CDR3 protein: CASSLDSSGRYEQYF; CDR3 DNA: TGTGCCAGCAGCTTAGATTCTAGCGGAAGATACGAGCAGTACTTC
clone size: -; D gene: -; V gene: TRBV30; J gene: TRBJ1-2; CDR3 protein: CAWSATGAPYGYTF; CDR3 DNA: TGTGCCTGGAGTGCCACAGGTGCCCCCTATGGCTACACCTTC
clone size: -; D gene: TRBD1; V gene: TRBV28; J gene: TRBJ2-5; CDR3 protein: CASSFQGASETQYF; CDR3 DNA: TGTGCCAGCAGCTTCCAGGGGGCGAGTGAGACCCAGTACTTC
clone size: -; D gene: TRBD2; V gene: TRBV2; J gene: TRBJ2-3; CDR3 protein: CASSEVASGRGTQYF; CDR3 DNA: TGTGCCAGCAGTGAAGTAGCTAGCGGGAGGGGGACGCAGTATTTT
clone size: few; D gene: TRBD1; V gene: TRBV11-3; J gene: TRBJ1-2; CDR3 protein: CASKKSAGGWYGYTF; CDR3 DNA: TGTGCCAGCAAAAAATCGGCAGGGGGCTGGTATGGCTACACCTTC
clone size: once; D gene: -; V gene: TRBV5-8; J gene: TRBJ2-1; CDR3 protein: CASGDGEQFF; CDR3 DNA: TGTGCCAGCGGAGATGGGGAGCAGTTCTTC
clone size: -; D gene: -; V gene: TRBV2; J gene: TRBJ1-5; CDR3 protein: CASSGGQSNQPQHF; CDR3 DNA: TGTGCCAGCAGTGGAGGACAGAGCAATCAGCCCCAGCATTTT
clone size: -; D gene: -; V gene: TRBV5-1; J gene: TRBJ2-3; CDR3 protein: CASSLTGDTQYF; CDR3 DNA: TGCGCCAGCAGCTTAACGGGAGATACGCAGTATTTT
clone size: -; D gene: TRBD1; V gene: TRBV18; J gene: TRBJ1-1; CDR3 protein: CASSSSRGQSEAFF; CDR3 DNA: TGTGCCAGCTCCTCATCAAGGGGGCAAAGTGAAGCTTTCTTT
clone size: -; D gene: -; V gene: TRBV10-1; J gene: TRBJ2-5; CDR3 protein: CASSEEAQETQYF; CDR3 DNA: TGCGCCAGCAGTGAAGAGGCTCAAGAGACCCAGTACTTC